This TCR beta chain was found in a study of cytomegalovirus exposure and HLA in healthy donors. Regarding the study as a whole: An analysis done earlier found most TCR beta V segments productive about 87% or about 30% of the time. Later work showed greater clonal expansion in HLA-associated TCR beta chains than in equally common others. Researchers reported in a later analysis that a missense DCLRE1C variant was tied to TCR beta V- and J-gene trimming. Later work found that TCR association rates differed between HLA loci; DRB1 had the most and HLA-C the fewest.

Unmatched junction bases numbered 3, after V lost 7 bases and J lost 4 bases. The CDR3 is made up of 12 amino acids. The germline V gene encodes CDR1 MGHRA and CDR2 YSYEKL. As for this clone: Antigen: not known.

60 Vbeta and 13 Jbeta primers were used in PCR. TCRdb's copy holds only in-frame clones and misses some; the assay was immunoSEQ multiplex PCR. The sample contains about 150,000 clones, 82% of which appear only once. The source material was PBMCs. The clonotype comes from a woman aged 45 to 65 in good health and CMV-seropositive. The rearrangement joins TRBV4-1 to TRBJ1-2, with 7 bases lining up with TRBD1. The CDR3 DNA reads as TGCGCCAGCAAGGGGACAGCCTATGGCTACACCTTC. It yields the protein CASKGTAYGYTF.